This is a list of T cell receptor beta chains from one sample in a study of T cells after yellow fever vaccination. In TCRdb, the 5' RACE reads were re-called with MiXCR into one record per CDR3 protein. The top ten hold 2.7% of the sample, which has some 110,000 distinct CDR3 sequences, roughly 6.8% seen once. The input for sequencing was CD4+ T cells sorted from PBMCs, taken roughly 47 days after the first yellow fever vaccination. The receptors here all came from a man between 18 and 29 years old who received the YFV17D yellow fever vaccine. Each CDR3 is given with its conserved first and last residue. The D gene is left open where the match is weak. A row's size may be missing; if present it is once, few, many or a size class.

J,size,D,V,CDR3,DNA
TRBJ2-3,NA,NA,TRBV11-1,CASSWRRAGAHVTDTQYF,TGTGCCAGCAGCTGGCGGCGGGCGGGGGCGCATGTCACAGATACGCAGTATTTT
TRBJ1-2,many,NA,TRBV5-4,CASSPQGPYGYTF,TGTGCCAGCAGCCCACAGGGACCCTATGGCTACACCTTC
TRBJ2-1,many,TRBD1,TRBV5-1,CASSRGDRADNEQFF,TGCGCCAGCAGCCGGGGGGACAGGGCTGATAATGAGCAGTTCTTC
TRBJ2-7,many,NA,TRBV7-9,CASSAFRDPTYTYEQYF,TGTGCCAGCAGCGCTTTCCGGGATCCCACTTATACCTACGAGCAGTACTTC
TRBJ1-2,many,TRBD1,TRBV4-3,CASSHDRGRGYGYTF,TGCGCCAGCAGCCACGACAGGGGGCGCGGCTATGGCTACACCTTC
TRBJ2-7,many,TRBD1,TRBV7-2,CASNDSPGQGTYEQYF,TGTGCCAGCAACGACAGCCCGGGACAGGGAACCTACGAGCAGTACTTC
TRBJ2-1,many,TRBD1,TRBV20-1,CSAPGTGINEQFF,TGCAGTGCTCCCGGGACAGGGATTAATGAGCAGTTCTTC
TRBJ1-2,many,NA,TRBV20-1,CSARMGLSGYTF,TGCAGTGCCAGAATGGGGTTGAGTGGCTACACCTTC
TRBJ2-7,many,NA,TRBV6-2/TRBV6-3,CASSYSSGASWYEQYF,TGTGCCAGCAGTTACTCCTCCGGGGCCTCTTGGTACGAGCAGTACTTC
TRBJ2-5,NA,TRBD1,TRBV28,CASSAPRDRGRETQYF,TGTGCCAGCAGTGCCCCGCGGGACAGGGGGCGAGAGACCCAGTACTTC
TRBJ2-7,NA,NA,TRBV3-1,CASSHGVSRGRSYEQYF,TGTGCCTCCAGCCATGGGGTCTCCAGGGGTCGTAGCTACGAGCAGTACTTC
TRBJ1-2,many,NA,TRBV20-1,CSASTANYGYTF,TGCAGTGCTAGTACGGCTAACTATGGCTACACCTTC
TRBJ2-1,many,NA,TRBV7-3,CASSATEYNEQFF,TGTGCCAGCAGCGCAACAGAATACAATGAGCAGTTCTTC
TRBJ2-1,many,NA,TRBV4-3,CASSQGIFPSSYNEQFF,TGCGCCAGCAGCCAAGGGATCTTCCCGAGCTCCTACAATGAGCAGTTCTTC
TRBJ2-1,many,NA,TRBV18,CASSPPGDYNEQFF,TGTGCCAGCTCACCACCAGGGGACTACAATGAGCAGTTCTTC
TRBJ1-6,many,NA,TRBV5-5,CASSYDKGPYNSPLHF,TGTGCCAGCAGCTATGACAAGGGCCCTTATAATTCACCCCTCCACTTT
TRBJ1-1,many,NA,TRBV6-2/TRBV6-3,CASKDPDTEAFF,TGTGCCAGCAAAGACCCGGACACTGAAGCTTTCTTT
TRBJ2-3,few,TRBD2,TRBV11-2,CASSPRGTSGADTQYF,TGTGCCAGCAGCCCCCGTGGGACTAGCGGGGCAGATACGCAGTATTTT
TRBJ2-6,many,NA,TRBV6-4,CASSEASAGANVLTF,TGTGCCAGCAGTGAAGCCAGTGCTGGGGCCAACGTCCTGACTTTC
TRBJ2-1,many,NA,TRBV20-1,CSARGGAINEQFF,TGCAGTGCTAGGGGGGGCGCAATCAATGAGCAGTTCTTC
TRBJ2-5,many,NA,TRBV18,CASSPRGPSQETQYF,TGTGCCAGCTCACCACGAGGGCCCTCTCAAGAGACCCAGTACTTC
TRBJ2-3,NA,NA,TRBV7-9,CASKIWTPDTQYF,TGTGCCAGCAAGATCTGGACCCCAGATACGCAGTATTTT
TRBJ2-1,many,TRBD2,TRBV5-1,CASSLVAGGYDEQFF,TGCGCCAGCAGCTTGGTCGCGGGGGGCTACGATGAGCAGTTCTTC
TRBJ1-6,many,NA,TRBV5-5,CASSLGPGSSSPLHF,TGTGCCAGCAGCTTGGGGCCCGGCTCCTCTTCACCCCTCCACTTT
TRBJ2-3,few,NA,TRBV5-1,CASSSGPGVTDTQYF,TGCGCCAGCAGCTCCGGCCCAGGGGTAACAGATACGCAGTATTTT
TRBJ2-7,many,NA,TRBV6-2/TRBV6-3,CASREGGGSYEQYF,TGTGCCAGCAGGGAGGGTGGAGGCTCCTACGAGCAGTACTTC
TRBJ1-2,many,NA,TRBV12-3/TRBV12-4,CASSPRGGYGYTF,TGTGCCAGCAGCCCCAGGGGAGGATACGGCTACACCTTC
TRBJ2-7,many,TRBD2,TRBV11-1,CASSLSGGTGEQYF,TGTGCCAGCAGCTTGAGCGGGGGCACGGGGGAGCAGTACTTC
TRBJ2-5,NA,TRBD2,TRBV5-1,CASSLARTSGGETQYF,TGCGCCAGCAGCTTGGCCAGGACTAGCGGGGGAGAGACCCAGTACTTC
TRBJ2-5,many,TRBD2,TRBV6-2/TRBV6-3,CASRTSGAETQYF,TGTGCCAGCAGGACTAGCGGCGCAGAGACCCAGTACTTC
TRBJ2-1,NA,TRBD2,TRBV20-1,CSARDRVAGGRVGEQFF,TGCAGTGCTAGAGATCGGGTAGCGGGGGGCCGGGTGGGTGAGCAGTTCTTC